This entry lists 18 T cell receptor beta chains sequenced from one sample in a study of naive CD8 T cells in extremely preterm neonates (dated by TCRdb to about 2017). The library came from the immunoSEQ multiplex PCR assay. This is the immuneACCESS table as TCRdb keeps it, with only in-frame sequences that have V and J called. A part of the clones is gone; compared with another copy, unresolved V genes explain less than half, and the rest is unexplained. The sample profile shows a few thousand clones; roughly 96% of them were found once. The biggest ten clones account for roughly 0.36% of the sample. The source material was naive CD8+ T cells from blood. The receptors come from a human donor in good health.

This clone was recorded once. The DNA of the CDR3 is TGTGCCAGCAGCCCTAGCGCCTCTACCGATGAGCAGTTCTTC. The encoded protein is CASSPSASTDEQFF. The chain recombines TRBV11-3 with TRBJ2-1; maybe TRBD2 (6 bases). V dropped 5 bases and J dropped 8 bases, with 16 bases sitting between them. The germline gives CDR1 SGHNT, CDR2 YENEEA. This CDR3 comprises 14 residues.

The chain couples TRBV4-3 to TRBJ2-2; possible D gene TRBD2, 6 bases. Deletions cut 0 bases from V and 3 bases from J, with 14 bases between. The CDR3 has 17 residues. Germline CDR1 is LGHNA and CDR2 is YSLEER. The CDR3 region has the DNA TGCGCCAGCAGCCAAGATTTTGTAGGCGGGGACACCGGGGAGCTGTTTTTT. This encodes CASSQDFVGGDTGELFF.

The J gene is TRBJ2-2, the V gene TRBV19; the D is unclear. V was cut by 8 bases and J by 7 bases, with 8 bases left in between. Germline lookup yields CDR1 LNHDA and CDR2 SQIVND (reference sequence). The CDR3 extends over 11 amino acids. The CDR3 DNA reads TGTGCCAGTGCTAAGCACGGGGAGCTGTTTTTT. This gives the protein CASAKHGELFF.

The chain combines TRBV19 with TRBJ1-1; D unclear. Germline V gene lookup returns CDR1 LNHDA and CDR2 SQIVND (reference sequence). The CDR3 totals 15 residues. V gave up 1 base and J gave up 4 bases, with 13 bases separating them. Written as DNA, the CDR3 is TGTGCCAGTAGTATAGCAAACAGTGGAAGCACTGAAGCTTTCTTT. Translation: CASSIANSGSTEAFF.

The chain employs TRBV28 and TRBJ1-1, with 10 bases lining up with TRBD1. V was pared by 6 bases and J by 0 bases, with 7 bases of the junction left unmatched. The CDR3 runs to 16 residues. CDR1 MDHEN and CDR2 SYDVKM come from the germline V gene. Here the CDR3 reads CASSSRQGAVNTEAFF. The CDR3 coding sequence is TGTGCCAGCAGCTCAAGACAGGGGGCAGTGAACACTGAAGCTTTCTTT.

J is TRBJ2-4 and V is TRBV15; a weak D match, TRBD1 (6 bases). The CDR3 is 15 amino acids. The germline CDR1 and CDR2 sequences are LNHNV and YYDKDF (reference sequence). Trimming pared 0 bases from V and 8 bases from J, leaving 14 bases between. The CDR3 region is CATSREQDPGDIQYF. CDR3 in DNA: TGTGCCACCAGCAGAGAGCAAGACCCAGGGGACATTCAGTACTTC.

This rearrangement joins TRBV6-6 to TRBJ1-5; 8 bases match TRBD1. The V segment lost 2 bases and the J segment 4 bases; nucleotides outside the gene matches: 4. This CDR3 comprises 15 residues. In germline, CDR1 is MNHNY, CDR2 SVGAGI (reference sequence). CDR3 protein: CASSYQGAPNQPQHF. The CDR3 DNA reads TGTGCCAGCAGTTACCAGGGGGCTCCTAATCAGCCCCAGCATTTT.

This chain connects TRBV2 to TRBJ2-4; D is unresolved. The germline CDR1 and CDR2 sequences are SNHLY and FYNNEI. The CDR3 runs 17 residues. V lost 2 bases and J 0 bases, leaving 14 bases between the germline ends. CDR3 in amino acids: CASSERWYLEAKNIQYF. The CDR3 DNA reads TGTGCCAGCAGTGAACGGTGGTACCTAGAAGCCAAAAACATTCAGTACTTC.

The chain couples TRBV5-6 to TRBJ1-2; D call uncertain. The V gene lost 7 bases and the J gene lost 4 bases, with 17 bases spanning the gap. This CDR3 has 14 amino acids. CDR1 and CDR2 (germline): SGHDT, YYEEEE. The chain's CDR3 is CASGGFRAFYGYTF. The DNA of the CDR3 is TGTGCCAGCGGCGGGTTTAGGGCGTTCTATGGCTACACCTTC.

J is TRBJ2-7 and V is TRBV7-2; 13 bases line up with TRBD2. Trimming cost V 9 bases and J 4 bases; bases outside gene matches: 9. The CDR3 has 15 residues. Germline lookup yields CDR1 SGHTA and CDR2 FQGNSA. CDR3: CARLAGGPAEYEQYF. The CDR3 nucleotides are TGTGCCAGACTAGCGGGGGGGCCCGCGGAATACGAGCAGTACTTC.

The chain couples TRBV7-9 to TRBJ1-4; D might be TRBD1 (6 bases). This CDR3 contains 15 residues. V shed 1 base and J shed 8 bases, with 14 bases lying between them. The germline CDR1 and CDR2 sequences are SEHNR and FQNEAQ (reference sequence). The CDR3 here is CASSLGQGMEEKLFF. The CDR3 bases are TGTGCCAGCAGCTTAGGGCAGGGGATGGAGGAAAAACTGTTTTTT.

This chain connects TRBV4-3 to TRBJ1-2; no firm D call. Per germline, CDR1 LGHNA and CDR2 YSLEER. Trimming left V 0 bases short and J 6 bases short, with 11 bases between. This CDR3 is 14 amino acids long. Here the CDR3 DNA reads TGCGCCAGCAGCCAAGAATCTTTTCAGAATGGCTACACCTTC. Its protein product is CASSQESFQNGYTF.

This chain links TRBV28 with TRBJ2-1; 10 bases are shared with TRBD1. Germline CDR1 reads MDHEN; CDR2 reads SYDVKM. V trimming: 6 bases; J trimming: 3 bases; junction bases outside the gene matches: 5. The CDR3 runs 15 residues. DNA for the CDR3: TGTGCCAGCAGACCCGGGACAGGGGACTACAATGAGCAGTTCTTC. It encodes CASRPGTGDYNEQFF.

J is TRBJ2-7 and V is TRBV7-8, with TRBD1 identical over 7 bases. J gave up 4 bases and V 4 bases, and 7 bases lay outside the gene matches. CDR1 SGHVS and CDR2 FQNEAQ come from the germline V gene. This CDR3 has 14 residues. The CDR3 protein is CASSSRGNPYEQYF. The CDR3 DNA follows: TGTGCCAGCAGCTCCAGGGGGAACCCTTACGAGCAGTACTTC.

This clone was recorded only once. The rearrangement links TRBV20-1 to TRBJ2-1, with 7 bases lining up with TRBD2. The CDR3 has 11 amino acids. CDR1 and CDR2 from the germline V gene are DFQATT and SNEGSKA (reference sequence). Germline trimming cut 5 bases from V and 10 bases from J; bases unmatched to any gene: 5. CDR3 nucleotide sequence: TGCAGTGCTTATAATAGCGGGGAGCAGTTCTTC. Its protein is CSAYNSGEQFF.

This clone was seen only once. The chain combines TRBV4-3 with TRBJ2-5; tentative D call: TRBD2 (6 bases). The CDR3 runs to 14 residues. V lost 2 bases and J lost 5, with 12 bases in between. Looked up from germline, CDR1 is LGHNA and CDR2 is YSLEER. CDR3 sequence: CASSQLRDWETQYF. The CDR3, as DNA: TGCGCCAGCAGCCAACTAAGGGACTGGGAGACCCAGTACTTC.

The chain recombines TRBV30 with TRBJ2-7; TRBD1 matches 9 bases. Per germline, CDR1 GTSNPN and CDR2 SVGIG (reference sequence). V dropped 5 bases and J dropped 4; count of bases not matched to a gene: 12. This CDR3 has 15 amino acids. CDR3 nucleotides: TGTGCCTGGGCTCTTAGTAGGACAGGGGAATACGAGCAGTACTTC. Translating it yields CAWALSRTGEYEQYF.

The chain joins TRBV2 to TRBJ2-3; 9 bases match TRBD1. The CDR3 loop spans 16 amino acids. Germline trimming cut 5 bases from V and 4 bases from J; bases unmatched to any gene: 10. CDR1 and CDR2 from the germline V gene are SNHLY and FYNNEI. The CDR3 region has the DNA TGTGCCAGCAGTTCGGACAGGGGTAGGGTGCCAGATACGCAGTATTTT. Its protein product is CASSSDRGRVPDTQYF.